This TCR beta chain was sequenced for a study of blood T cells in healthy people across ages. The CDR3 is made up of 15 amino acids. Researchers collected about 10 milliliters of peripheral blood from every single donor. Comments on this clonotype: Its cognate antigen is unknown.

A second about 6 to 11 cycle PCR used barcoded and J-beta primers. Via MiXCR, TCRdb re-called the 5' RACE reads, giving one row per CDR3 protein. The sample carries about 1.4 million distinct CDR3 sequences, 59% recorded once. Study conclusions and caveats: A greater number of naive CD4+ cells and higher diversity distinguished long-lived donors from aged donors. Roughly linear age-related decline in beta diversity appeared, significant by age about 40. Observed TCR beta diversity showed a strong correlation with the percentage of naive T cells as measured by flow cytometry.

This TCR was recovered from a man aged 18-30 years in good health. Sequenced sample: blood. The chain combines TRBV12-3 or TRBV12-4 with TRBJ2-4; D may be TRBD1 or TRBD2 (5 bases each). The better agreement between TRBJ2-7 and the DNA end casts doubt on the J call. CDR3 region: CASSYQGGPFYEQYF. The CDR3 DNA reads TGTGCCAGCAGTTACCAGGGCGGGCCCTTCTACGAGCAGTACTTC.